This is a list of T cell receptor beta chains from one sample in a study of follicular helper T cells after annual influenza vaccination. The protocol was immunoSEQ multiplex PCR, while the TCRdb copy is restricted to in-frame clones and leaves out a portion. The table includes around 9,500 clones, around 81% detected once. The sample in question was CXCR5- memory CD4+ T cells sorted from blood, obtained 7 days after influenza vaccination. The receptors stem from an adult who received the influenza vaccine. Both conserved end residues are part of each CDR3. The order of the fields is CDR3 DNA, CDR3 protein, V gene, J gene, D gene, clone size. The D gene is left open where the match is weak. Rows may omit the clone size; those that give it use once, few, many or a size class.

DNA: TGTGCCAGTAGAGGCGGGGGCCAGCAGCCCCAGCATTTT
CDR3: CASRGGGQQPQHF
V: TRBV19
J: TRBJ1-5
D: -
size: few

DNA: TGTGCCAGCAGCCGGACAGGGAGGACCGAAGCTTTCTTT
CDR3: CASSRTGRTEAFF
V: TRBV5-6
J: TRBJ1-1
D: TRBD1
size: -

DNA: TGTGCCAGCAGCTCCTCTGGGGCCAACGTCCTGACTTTC
CDR3: CASSSSGANVLTF
V: TRBV7-3
J: TRBJ2-6
D: -
size: -

DNA: TGTGCCAGCACCGACTCAGGGTTAGGGCAGCCCCAGCATTTT
CDR3: CASTDSGLGQPQHF
V: TRBV6-6
J: TRBJ1-5
D: -
size: -

DNA: TGTGCCAGCAGCTTAGCAGGGGACAGGGGCTACAATGAGCAGTTCTTC
CDR3: CASSLAGDRGYNEQFF
V: TRBV7-9
J: TRBJ2-1
D: TRBD1
size: -

DNA: TGTGCCTGGAAGACAGGGGGCGCGGGAGAAACTGAAGCTTTCTTT
CDR3: CAWKTGGAGETEAFF
V: TRBV30
J: TRBJ1-1
D: TRBD1
size: -

DNA: TGTGCCACCAGCAGACCAGCCCTAGCGGGAGGGCCGGGCACCGGGGAGCTGTTTTTT
CDR3: CATSRPALAGGPGTGELFF
V: TRBV15
J: TRBJ2-2
D: TRBD2
size: -

DNA: TGTGCCAGCAGCCAGATCGGGACAGCGACCGGGGAGCTGTTTTTT
CDR3: CASSQIGTATGELFF
V: TRBV5-4
J: TRBJ2-2
D: TRBD1
size: -

DNA: TGTGCCAGCAGCCAAGTAGTGGGGGCGGCTAATGAAAAACTGTTTTTT
CDR3: CASSQVVGAANEKLFF
V: TRBV4-2
J: TRBJ1-4
D: -
size: -

DNA: TGCGCCAGCAGCCCTGAGGGGACTAGCGGGACGGGGGATCACACAGATACGCAGTATTTT
CDR3: CASSPEGTSGTGDHTDTQYF
V: TRBV5-1
J: TRBJ2-3
D: TRBD2
size: -

DNA: TGCGCCAGCAGCTTGGCCGGGGGGGAAGCTTTCTTT
CDR3: CASSLAGGEAFF
V: TRBV5-1
J: TRBJ1-1
D: -
size: -

DNA: TGTGCCAGCAGTTTCACCGGGACAGGGGGAAACACCATATATTTT
CDR3: CASSFTGTGGNTIYF
V: TRBV27
J: TRBJ1-3
D: TRBD1
size: -

DNA: TGCGCCAGCAGCTCGGGGCCCGGGACAGAAGCTTTCTTT
CDR3: CASSSGPGTEAFF
V: TRBV5-1
J: TRBJ1-1
D: -
size: -

DNA: TGTGCCAGTAAACCGGGCAGGAACACCGGGGAGCTGTTTTTT
CDR3: CASKPGRNTGELFF
V: TRBV19
J: TRBJ2-2
D: -
size: -

DNA: TGTGCCAGCAGTTGGGACAGGGGGCAAAAACTGTTTTTT
CDR3: CASSWDRGQKLFF
V: TRBV27
J: TRBJ1-4
D: TRBD1
size: -

DNA: TGTGCCAGCAGCTTCTACAGGGCTGGCACTGAAGCTTTCTTT
CDR3: CASSFYRAGTEAFF
V: TRBV5-8
J: TRBJ1-1
D: -
size: -

DNA: TGCGCCAGCAGCCAAGGGGCCACCACAACCGGGGAGCTGTTTTTT
CDR3: CASSQGATTTGELFF
V: TRBV4-3
J: TRBJ2-2
D: -
size: few

DNA: TGTGCCAGCAGCTTAGAATCGGGGAACCCCTCCTACGAGCAGTACTTC
CDR3: CASSLESGNPSYEQYF
V: TRBV7-2
J: TRBJ2-7
D: -
size: -

DNA: TGTGCCAGCAGTCAAAGCGGGACACCAGGAAACACCATATATTTT
CDR3: CASSQSGTPGNTIYF
V: TRBV27
J: TRBJ1-3
D: -
size: -

DNA: TGTGCCAGCAGCTTAGAGGGGTCCATGAACACTGAAGCTTTCTTT
CDR3: CASSLEGSMNTEAFF
V: TRBV7-6
J: TRBJ1-1
D: -
size: -

DNA: TGTGCCAGCAGCCCTGGACAGGGGTCCTACGAGCAGTACTTC
CDR3: CASSPGQGSYEQYF
V: TRBV28
J: TRBJ2-7
D: TRBD1
size: -

DNA: TGTGCCAGCTCACCAATGACAACCCCTGGGGCCAACGTCCTGACTTTC
CDR3: CASSPMTTPGANVLTF
V: TRBV18
J: TRBJ2-6
D: -
size: -

DNA: TGTGCCTGGAGCCGTAACCCACTAGATTCCGGCGAGCAGTACTTC
CDR3: CAWSRNPLDSGEQYF
V: TRBV30
J: TRBJ2-7
D: -
size: -

DNA: TGTGCTAGTGGTTTGGACGGGACCCTGTATGGCTACACCTTC
CDR3: CASGLDGTLYGYTF
V: TRBV12-5
J: TRBJ1-2
D: -
size: -

DNA: TGTGCCAGCAGTGAAGACGGCGGGGACACTGAAGCTTTCTTT
CDR3: CASSEDGGDTEAFF
V: TRBV2
J: TRBJ1-1
D: -
size: -

DNA: TGTGCCAGCTCCCTCGTTGGGGGGCAAACTGAAGCTTTCTTT
CDR3: CASSLVGGQTEAFF
V: TRBV18
J: TRBJ1-1
D: -
size: -

DNA: TGCGCCAGCAGCCCAGCTAGCGGGGGGGCGGGTGAGACCCAGTACTTC
CDR3: CASSPASGGAGETQYF
V: TRBV4-3
J: TRBJ2-5
D: TRBD2
size: once

DNA: TGTGCCAGCAAACCACAGGGGTACCAAGAGACCCAGTACTTC
CDR3: CASKPQGYQETQYF
V: TRBV6-5
J: TRBJ2-5
D: TRBD1
size: once

DNA: TGTGCCAGCTCTCCCCCCCAAGGGAGGTACACAGATACGCAGTATTTT
CDR3: CASSPPQGRYTDTQYF
V: TRBV18
J: TRBJ2-3
D: -
size: -